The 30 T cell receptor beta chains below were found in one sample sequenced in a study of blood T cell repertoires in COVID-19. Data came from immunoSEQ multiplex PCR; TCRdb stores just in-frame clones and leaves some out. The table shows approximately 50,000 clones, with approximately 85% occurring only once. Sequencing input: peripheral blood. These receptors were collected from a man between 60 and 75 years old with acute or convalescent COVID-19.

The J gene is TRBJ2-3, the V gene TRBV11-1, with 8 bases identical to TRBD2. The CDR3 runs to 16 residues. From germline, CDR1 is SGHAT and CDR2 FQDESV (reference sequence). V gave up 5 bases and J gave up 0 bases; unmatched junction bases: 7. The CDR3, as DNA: TGTGCCAGCAGCCCCGGGACTAGAACTAGCACAGATACGCAGTATTTT. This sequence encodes CASSPGTRTSTDTQYF.

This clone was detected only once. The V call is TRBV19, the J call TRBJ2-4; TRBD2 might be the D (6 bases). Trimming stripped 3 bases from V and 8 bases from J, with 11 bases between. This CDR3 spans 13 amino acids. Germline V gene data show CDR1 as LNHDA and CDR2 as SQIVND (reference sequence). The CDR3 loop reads CASSMRDWDIQYF. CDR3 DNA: TGTGCCAGTAGTATGAGGGACTGGGACATTCAGTACTTC.

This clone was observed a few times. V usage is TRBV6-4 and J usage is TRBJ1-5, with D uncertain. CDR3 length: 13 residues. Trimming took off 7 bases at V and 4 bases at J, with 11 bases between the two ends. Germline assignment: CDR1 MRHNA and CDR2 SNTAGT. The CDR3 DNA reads TGTGCCAGCACCCAACAGCGGAATCAGCCCCAGCATTTT. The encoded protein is CASTQQRNQPQHF.

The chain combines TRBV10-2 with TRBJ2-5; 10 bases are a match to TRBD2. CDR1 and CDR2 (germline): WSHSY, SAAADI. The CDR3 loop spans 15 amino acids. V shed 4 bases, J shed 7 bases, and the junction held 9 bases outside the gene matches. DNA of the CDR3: TGCGCCAGCAGTGGGGTAGCGGGGGGCTCGGGGACCCAGTACTTC. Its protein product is CASSGVAGGSGTQYF.

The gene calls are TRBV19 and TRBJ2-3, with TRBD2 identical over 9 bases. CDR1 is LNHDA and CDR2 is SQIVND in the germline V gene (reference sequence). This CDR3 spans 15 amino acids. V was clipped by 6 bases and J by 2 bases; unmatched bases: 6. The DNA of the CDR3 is TGTGCCAGTAGGCCGCGGGAGGGCTACACAGATACGCAGTATTTT. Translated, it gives CASRPREGYTDTQYF.

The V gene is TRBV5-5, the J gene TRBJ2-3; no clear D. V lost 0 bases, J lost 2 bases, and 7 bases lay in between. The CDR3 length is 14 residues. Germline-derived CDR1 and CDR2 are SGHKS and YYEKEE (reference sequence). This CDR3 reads CASSLGPNTDTQYF. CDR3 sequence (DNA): TGTGCCAGCAGCTTGGGGCCAAACACAGATACGCAGTATTTT.

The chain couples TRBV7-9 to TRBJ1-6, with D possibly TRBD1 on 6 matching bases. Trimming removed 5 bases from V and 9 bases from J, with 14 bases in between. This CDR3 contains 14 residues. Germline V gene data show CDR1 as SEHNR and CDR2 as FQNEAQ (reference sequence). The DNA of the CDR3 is TGTGCCAGCAGCCTACAGGGAAAAGGTTCACCCCTCCACTTT. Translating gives CASSLQGKGSPLHF. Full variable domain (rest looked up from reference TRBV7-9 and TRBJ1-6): DTGVSQNPRHKITKRGQNVTFRCDPISEHNRLYWYRQTLGQGPEFLTYFQNEAQLEKSRLLSDRFSAERPKGSFSTLEIQRTEQGDSAMYLCASSLQGKGSPLHFGNGTRLTVT.

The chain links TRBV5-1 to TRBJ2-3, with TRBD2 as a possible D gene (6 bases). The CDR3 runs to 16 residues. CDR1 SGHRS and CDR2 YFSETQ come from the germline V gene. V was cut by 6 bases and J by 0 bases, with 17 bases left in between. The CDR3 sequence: CASTSGSGASTDTQYF. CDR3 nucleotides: TGCGCCAGCACTTCGGGTAGCGGAGCTAGCACAGATACGCAGTATTTT.

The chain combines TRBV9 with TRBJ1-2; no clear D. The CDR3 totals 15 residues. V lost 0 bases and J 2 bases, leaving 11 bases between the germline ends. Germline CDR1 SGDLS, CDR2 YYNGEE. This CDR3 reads CASSVAGTGNYGYTF. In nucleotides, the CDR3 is TGTGCCAGCAGCGTAGCGGGTACGGGGAACTATGGCTACACCTTC.

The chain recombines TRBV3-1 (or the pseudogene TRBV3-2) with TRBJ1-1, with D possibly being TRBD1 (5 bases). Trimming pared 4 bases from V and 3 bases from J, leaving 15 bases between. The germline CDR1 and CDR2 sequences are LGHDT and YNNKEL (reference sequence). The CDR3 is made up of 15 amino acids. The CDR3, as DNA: TGTGCCAGCAGCCGAGGTTGGGGCGCGGACACTGAAGCTTTCTTT. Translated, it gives CASSRGWGADTEAFF.

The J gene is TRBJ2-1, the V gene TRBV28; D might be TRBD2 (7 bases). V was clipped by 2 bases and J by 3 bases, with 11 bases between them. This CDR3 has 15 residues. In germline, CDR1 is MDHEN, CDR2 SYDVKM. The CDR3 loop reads CASSLAGALYNEQFF. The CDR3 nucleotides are TGTGCCAGCAGTTTAGCGGGGGCCCTCTACAATGAGCAGTTCTTC. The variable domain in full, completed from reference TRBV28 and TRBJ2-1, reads DVKVTQSSRYLVKRTGEKVFLECVQDMDHENMFWYRQDPGLGLRLIYFSYDVKMKEKGDIPEGYSVSREKKERFSLILESASTNQTSMYLCASSLAGALYNEQFFGPGTRLTVL.

For the CDR3, the DNA is TGCAGCGTTGGACAGGGAGATCAGCCCCAGCATTTT. Translated: CSVGQGDQPQHF. The chain employs TRBV29-1 and TRBJ1-5, with 7 bases that match TRBD1. The V and J ends lost 4 bases and 5 bases, in that order; junction bases with no gene match: 2. CDR1 is SQVTM, CDR2 ANQGSEA, per germline. This CDR3 spans 12 amino acids.

The CDR3 loop reads CASSPSASAGEQYF. The CDR3 coding sequence is TGTGCCAGCTCACCGTCTGCCTCCGCGGGGGAGCAGTACTTC. The chain links TRBV18 to TRBJ2-7; D possibly corresponds to TRBD2 (6 bases). The V end was cut by 3 bases, the J end by 7 bases, with 16 bases between. This CDR3 contains 14 residues. Per the germline V gene, CDR1 is KGHSH and CDR2 is LQKENI. The full variable domain, rest sourced from reference TRBV18 and TRBJ2-7, is NAGVMQNPRHLVRRRGQEARLRCSPMKGHSHVYWYRQLPEEGLKFMVYLQKENIIDESGMPKERFSAEFPKEGPSILRIQQVVRGDSAAYFCASSPSASAGEQYFGPGTRLTVT.

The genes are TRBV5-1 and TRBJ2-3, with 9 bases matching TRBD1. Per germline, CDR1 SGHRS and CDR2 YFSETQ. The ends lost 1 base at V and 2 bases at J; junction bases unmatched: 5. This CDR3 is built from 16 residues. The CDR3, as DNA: TGCGCCAGCAGCTTGTTGGGACAGGGCTACACAGATACGCAGTATTTT. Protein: CASSLLGQGYTDTQYF.

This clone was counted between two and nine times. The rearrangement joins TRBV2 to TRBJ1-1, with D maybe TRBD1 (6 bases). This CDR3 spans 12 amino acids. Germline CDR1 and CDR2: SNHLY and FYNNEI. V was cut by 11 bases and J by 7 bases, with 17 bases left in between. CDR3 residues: CAGAAGGVEAFF. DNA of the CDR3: TGTGCCGGAGCGGCGGGGGGCGTTGAAGCTTTCTTT.

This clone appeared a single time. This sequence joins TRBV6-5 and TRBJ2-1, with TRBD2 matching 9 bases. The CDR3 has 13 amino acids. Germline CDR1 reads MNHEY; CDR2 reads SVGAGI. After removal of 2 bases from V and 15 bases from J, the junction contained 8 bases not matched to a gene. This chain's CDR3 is CASSYPWSGRWFF. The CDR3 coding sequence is TGTGCCAGCAGTTACCCCTGGAGCGGGAGGTGGTTCTTC.

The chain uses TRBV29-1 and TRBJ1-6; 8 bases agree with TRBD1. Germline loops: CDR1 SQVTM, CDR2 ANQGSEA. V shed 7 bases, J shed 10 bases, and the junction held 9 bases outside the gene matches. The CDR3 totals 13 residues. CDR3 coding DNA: TGCAGCGCAATGACAGGGGTCTACTCACCCCTCCACTTT. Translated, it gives CSAMTGVYSPLHF.

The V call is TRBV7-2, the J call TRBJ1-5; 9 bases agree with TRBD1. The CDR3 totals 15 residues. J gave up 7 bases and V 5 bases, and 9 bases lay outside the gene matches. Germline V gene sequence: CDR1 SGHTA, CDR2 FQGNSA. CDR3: CASSAGTGSGQPQHF. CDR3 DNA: TGTGCCAGCAGCGCGGGGACAGGGTCAGGGCAGCCCCAGCATTTT.

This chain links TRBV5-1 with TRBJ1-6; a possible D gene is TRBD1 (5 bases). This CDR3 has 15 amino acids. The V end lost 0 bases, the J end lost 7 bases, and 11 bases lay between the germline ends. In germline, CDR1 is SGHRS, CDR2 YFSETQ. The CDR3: CASSLVVGGNSPLHF. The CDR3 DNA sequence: TGCGCCAGCAGCTTGGTTGTGGGGGGAAATTCACCCCTCCACTTT.

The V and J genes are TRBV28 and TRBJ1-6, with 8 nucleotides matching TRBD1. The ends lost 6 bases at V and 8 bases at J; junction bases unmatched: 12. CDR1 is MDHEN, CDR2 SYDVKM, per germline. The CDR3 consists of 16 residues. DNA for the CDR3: TGTGCCAGCAGGCTGGGCAGGGGGCGGCTTGATTCACCCCTCCACTTT. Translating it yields CASRLGRGRLDSPLHF.

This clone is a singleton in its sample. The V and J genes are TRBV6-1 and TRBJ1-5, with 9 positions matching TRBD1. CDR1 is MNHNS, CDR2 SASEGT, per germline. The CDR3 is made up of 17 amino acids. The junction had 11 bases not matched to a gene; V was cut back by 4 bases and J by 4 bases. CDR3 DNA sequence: TGTGCCAGCAGTGGGGACAGGGTTCCCCTAGGGAATCAGCCCCAGCATTTT. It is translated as CASSGDRVPLGNQPQHF.

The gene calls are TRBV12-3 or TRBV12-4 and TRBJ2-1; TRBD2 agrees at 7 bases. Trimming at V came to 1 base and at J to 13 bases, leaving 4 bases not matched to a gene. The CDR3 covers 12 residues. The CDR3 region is CASSLEGTIQFF. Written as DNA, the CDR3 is TGTGCCAGCAGTTTAGAAGGGACTATCCAGTTCTTC.

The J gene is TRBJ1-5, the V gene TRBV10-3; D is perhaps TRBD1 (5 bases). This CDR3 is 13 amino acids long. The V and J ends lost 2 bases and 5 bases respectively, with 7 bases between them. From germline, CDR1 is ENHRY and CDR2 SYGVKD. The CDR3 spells CAISEGAHQPQHF. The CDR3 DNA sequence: TGTGCCATCAGTGAGGGGGCGCATCAGCCCCAGCATTTT.

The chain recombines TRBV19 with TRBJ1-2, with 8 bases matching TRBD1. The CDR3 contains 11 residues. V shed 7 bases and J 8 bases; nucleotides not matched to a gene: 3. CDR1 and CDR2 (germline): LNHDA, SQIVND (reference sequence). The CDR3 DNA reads TGTGCCAGTACCGACAGGGGAGGCTACACCTTC. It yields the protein CASTDRGGYTF.

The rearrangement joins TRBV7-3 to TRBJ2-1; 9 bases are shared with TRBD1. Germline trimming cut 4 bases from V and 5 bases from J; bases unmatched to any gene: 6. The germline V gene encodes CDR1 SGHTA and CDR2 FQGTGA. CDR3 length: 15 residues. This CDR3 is CASSSPGQGHNEQFF. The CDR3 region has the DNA TGTGCCAGCAGCTCGCCGGGACAGGGTCACAATGAGCAGTTCTTC. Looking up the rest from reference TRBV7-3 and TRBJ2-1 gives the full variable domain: GAGVSQTPSNKVTEKGKYVELRCDPISGHTALYWYRQSLGQGPEFLIYFQGTGAADDSGLPNDRFFAVRPEGSVSTLKIQRTERGDSAVYLCASSSPGQGHNEQFFGPGTRLTVL.

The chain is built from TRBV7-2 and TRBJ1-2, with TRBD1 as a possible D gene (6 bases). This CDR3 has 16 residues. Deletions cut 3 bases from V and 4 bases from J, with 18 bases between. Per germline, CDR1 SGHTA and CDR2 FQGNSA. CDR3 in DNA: TGTGCCAGCAGCTTGCTAGACCTCAGGGGTTCCTATGGCTACACCTTC. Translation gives CASSLLDLRGSYGYTF.

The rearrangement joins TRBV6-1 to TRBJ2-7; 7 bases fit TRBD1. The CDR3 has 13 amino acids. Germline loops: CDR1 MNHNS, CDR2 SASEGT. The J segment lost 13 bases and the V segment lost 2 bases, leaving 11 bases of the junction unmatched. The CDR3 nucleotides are TGTGCCAGCAGTGAAACCGGGACAGACCCCAGCTACTTC. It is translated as CASSETGTDPSYF.

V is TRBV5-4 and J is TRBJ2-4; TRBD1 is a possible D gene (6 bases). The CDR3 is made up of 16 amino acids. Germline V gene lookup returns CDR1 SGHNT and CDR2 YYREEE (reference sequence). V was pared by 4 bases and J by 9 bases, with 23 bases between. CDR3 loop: CASSTPGTQSTGIQYF. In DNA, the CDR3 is TGTGCCAGCAGCACCCCCGGGACACAAAGCACCGGCATTCAGTACTTC.

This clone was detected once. CDR3 region: CASIPSGGYNEQFF. The CDR3 DNA follows: TGTGCCAGCATCCCGAGCGGGGGATACAATGAGCAGTTCTTC. The genes are TRBV28 and TRBJ2-1; 8 bases fit TRBD2. The V segment lost 7 bases and the J segment 4 bases; nucleotides outside the gene matches: 6. Per the germline V gene, CDR1 is MDHEN and CDR2 is SYDVKM. The CDR3 has 14 amino acids.

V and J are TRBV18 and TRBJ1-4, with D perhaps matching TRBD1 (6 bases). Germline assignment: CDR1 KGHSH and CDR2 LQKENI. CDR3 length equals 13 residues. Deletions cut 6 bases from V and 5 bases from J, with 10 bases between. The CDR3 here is CASSAGQNEKLFF. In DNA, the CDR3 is TGTGCCAGCTCTGCCGGACAGAATGAAAAACTGTTTTTT.